This is a list of T cell receptor beta chains from one sample in a study of blood T cell repertoires in COVID-19. Clones were read by immunoSEQ multiplex PCR, and TCRdb kept only the in-frame ones, dropping some. The sample carries around 16,000 clones, roughly 88% recorded once. What was sequenced was peripheral blood. The receptors originated from a human donor in a cohort sampled during active COVID-19. Each CDR3 is given with its conserved first and last residue. Each record gives: clone size, V gene, J gene, D gene, CDR3 protein, CDR3 DNA. D genes are given only for firm matches. Rows may omit the clone size; those that give it use once, few, many or a size class.

abundance: NA; v_gene: TRBV5-8; j_gene: TRBJ2-6; d_gene: NA; CDR3aa: CASSSTSTRVLTF; CDR3nt: TGTGCCAGCAGCTCGACTTCTACTAGGGTCCTGACTTTC
abundance: NA; v_gene: TRBV5-1; j_gene: TRBJ2-3; d_gene: TRBD2; CDR3aa: CASSLGREQDTQYF; CDR3nt: TGCGCCAGCAGCTTGGGGCGGGAGCAAGATACGCAGTATTTT
abundance: NA; v_gene: TRBV9; j_gene: TRBJ1-4; d_gene: TRBD1; CDR3aa: CASSDRTGDRRGEKLFF; CDR3nt: TGTGCCAGCAGCGACAGAACAGGGGACCGACGTGGGGAAAAACTGTTTTTT
abundance: NA; v_gene: TRBV5-4; j_gene: TRBJ2-7; d_gene: TRBD1; CDR3aa: CASSVRDSLFWEQYF; CDR3nt: TGTGCCAGCAGCGTCCGGGACAGCCTCTTTTGGGAGCAGTACTTC
abundance: NA; v_gene: TRBV4-2; j_gene: TRBJ1-5; d_gene: TRBD1; CDR3aa: CASSQDPGQGNQPQHF; CDR3nt: TGTGCCAGCAGCCAAGATCCAGGACAGGGCAATCAGCCCCAGCATTTT
abundance: NA; v_gene: TRBV10-3; j_gene: TRBJ2-1; d_gene: TRBD2; CDR3aa: CAISESQRDSYNEQFF; CDR3nt: TGTGCCATCAGTGAGTCGCAGCGGGACTCCTACAATGAGCAGTTCTTC
abundance: NA; v_gene: TRBV7-3; j_gene: TRBJ2-5; d_gene: TRBD2; CDR3aa: CASSFATGGGETQYF; CDR3nt: TGTGCCAGCAGCTTCGCGACCGGCGGGGGGGAGACCCAGTACTTC
abundance: NA; v_gene: TRBV7-3; j_gene: TRBJ2-3; d_gene: NA; CDR3aa: CASSLKGGLYTDTQYF; CDR3nt: TGTGCCAGCAGCTTAAAGGGGGGGCTGTACACAGATACGCAGTATTTT
abundance: NA; v_gene: TRBV7-2; j_gene: TRBJ1-6; d_gene: NA; CDR3aa: CASSWPQGGPLHF; CDR3nt: TGTGCCAGCAGCTGGCCACAGGGCGGACCCCTCCACTTT
abundance: NA; v_gene: TRBV3-1/TRBV3-2; j_gene: TRBJ2-3; d_gene: TRBD2; CDR3aa: CASSRRGLAGTDTQYF; CDR3nt: TGTGCCAGCAGCCGCCGGGGACTAGCGGGCACAGATACGCAGTATTTT
abundance: NA; v_gene: TRBV28; j_gene: TRBJ2-7; d_gene: TRBD2; CDR3aa: CASPPVVTGLPHEQYF; CDR3nt: TGTGCCAGCCCCCCAGTAGTGACGGGACTACCCCACGAGCAGTACTTC
abundance: few; v_gene: TRBV7-2; j_gene: TRBJ1-4; d_gene: TRBD1; CDR3aa: CASSSQGATNEKLFF; CDR3nt: TGTGCCAGCAGCTCTCAGGGGGCGACTAATGAAAAACTGTTTTTT
abundance: NA; v_gene: TRBV9; j_gene: TRBJ2-3; d_gene: TRBD2; CDR3aa: CASSTWESSGRKPTDTQYF; CDR3nt: TGTGCCAGCAGCACCTGGGAATCTAGCGGGAGGAAGCCCACAGATACGCAGTATTTT
abundance: NA; v_gene: TRBV19; j_gene: TRBJ1-2; d_gene: TRBD1; CDR3aa: CASTHTGAYGYTF; CDR3nt: TGTGCCAGTACGCACACAGGGGCCTATGGCTACACCTTC
abundance: NA; v_gene: TRBV6-5; j_gene: TRBJ2-3; d_gene: NA; CDR3aa: CATGGESTDTQYF; CDR3nt: TGTGCCACCGGGGGTGAGAGCACAGATACGCAGTATTTT
abundance: NA; v_gene: TRBV2; j_gene: TRBJ1-4; d_gene: NA; CDR3aa: CASSVSTATNEKLFF; CDR3nt: TGTGCCAGCAGCGTATCGACAGCAACTAATGAAAAACTGTTTTTT
abundance: NA; v_gene: TRBV5-4; j_gene: TRBJ2-7; d_gene: TRBD2; CDR3aa: CASSARWGAGGPPYEQYF; CDR3nt: TGTGCCAGCAGCGCCCGCTGGGGAGCGGGAGGGCCTCCCTACGAGCAGTACTTC
abundance: NA; v_gene: TRBV6-5; j_gene: TRBJ1-3; d_gene: NA; CDR3aa: CASREGTSGNTIYF; CDR3nt: TGTGCCAGCAGGGAGGGGACCTCTGGAAACACCATATATTTT
abundance: NA; v_gene: TRBV20-1; j_gene: TRBJ1-4; d_gene: TRBD1; CDR3aa: CSAGDRGSALF; CDR3nt: TGCAGTGCTGGGGACAGGGGGTCGGCACTTTTT
abundance: once; v_gene: TRBV28; j_gene: TRBJ1-2; d_gene: NA; CDR3aa: CASSLMAGSAYGYTF; CDR3nt: TGTGCCAGCAGTTTAATGGCAGGGTCGGCCTATGGCTACACCTTC
abundance: NA; v_gene: TRBV6-5; j_gene: TRBJ1-2; d_gene: TRBD1; CDR3aa: CASSNRDSTNYGYTF; CDR3nt: TGTGCCAGCAGTAATAGGGACAGTACTAACTATGGCTACACCTTC
abundance: NA; v_gene: TRBV6-5; j_gene: TRBJ1-5; d_gene: TRBD1; CDR3aa: CASRTGDQPQHF; CDR3nt: TGTGCCAGCCGGACAGGGGATCAGCCCCAGCATTTT
abundance: NA; v_gene: TRBV15; j_gene: TRBJ2-5; d_gene: NA; CDR3aa: CATSTPPPGETQYF; CDR3nt: TGTGCCACCAGCACCCCGCCTCCAGGGGAGACCCAGTACTTC
abundance: NA; v_gene: TRBV6-6; j_gene: TRBJ2-5; d_gene: NA; CDR3aa: CASSYSEGLRKETQYF; CDR3nt: TGTGCCAGCAGTTACTCGGAGGGGCTTAGAAAAGAGACCCAGTACTTC